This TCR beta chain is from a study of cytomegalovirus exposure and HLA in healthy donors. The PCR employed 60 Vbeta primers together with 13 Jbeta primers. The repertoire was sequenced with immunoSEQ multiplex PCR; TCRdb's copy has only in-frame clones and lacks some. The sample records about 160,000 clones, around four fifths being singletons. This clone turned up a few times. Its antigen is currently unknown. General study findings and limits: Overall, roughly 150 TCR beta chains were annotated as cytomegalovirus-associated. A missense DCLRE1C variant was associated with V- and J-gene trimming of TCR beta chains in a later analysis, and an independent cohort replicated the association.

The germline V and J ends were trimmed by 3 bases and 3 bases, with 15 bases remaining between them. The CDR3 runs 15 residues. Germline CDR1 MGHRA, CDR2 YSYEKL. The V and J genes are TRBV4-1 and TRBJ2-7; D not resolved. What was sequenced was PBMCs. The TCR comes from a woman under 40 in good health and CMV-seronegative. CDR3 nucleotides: TGCGCCAGCAGCCACCCCGGGTCGTTACTCTACGAGCAGTACTTC. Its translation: CASSHPGSLLYEQYF.